This TCR beta chain was identified during a study of Ad26.COV2.S vaccination and SARS-CoV-2 variants. General study findings and limits: Overall T cell responses may have been underestimated by the analyses of TCR breadth and depth.

V lost 3 bases to trimming and J lost 2 bases, with 11 bases between them. In germline, CDR1 is SGHVS, CDR2 FNYEAQ. There are 15 residues in the CDR3. Described treatment: approximately 18 received Ad26.COV2.S at low or high dose, single or two shots; 5 received placebo; per-sample allocation not given. Each sample was drawn 63 days after the first injection (of vaccine or placebo). The repertoire was sequenced with immunoSEQ multiplex PCR; TCRdb's copy has only in-frame clones and lacks some. The repertoire has about 380,000 clones, about 80% of them found once; the top ten carry 7% to 9.5%. Details on this clone: The antigen is unknown.

Sequencing was performed on peripheral blood, taken in a trial of Ad26.COV2.S vaccine versus placebo. The rearrangement uses TRBV7-6 and TRBJ1-3; D remains ambiguous. The source is a person between 18 and 60 years old who received the Ad26.COV2.S COVID-19 vaccine or a placebo. The CDR3 DNA reads as TGTGCCAGCAGCTTTCGTCCCCCTCCTGGAAACACCATATATTTT. Its translation: CASSFRPPPGNTIYF.